Described below is a single T cell receptor beta chain sequence and its context. This sample was taken from a study of blood T cell repertoires in COVID-19. Study-wide background: Samples representing acute and convalescent COVID-19 were sourced from the United States, Italy and Spain. T cells, B-cell-depleted T cells, or PBMCs supplied cDNA or gDNA.

The CDR3 contains 15 residues. Germline CDR1 reads SGHTA; CDR2 reads FQGNSA. Between the trimmed V and J ends, which lost 5 bases and 1 base, there was a span of 12 bases. Per the original data handling: The authors estimated nucleated cell counts from reference gene primer amplification. Libraries were prepared by immunoSEQ multiplex PCR; TCRdb keeps only in-frame clonotypes and omits some of them. V, J and clone size reflect that table, while D and trimming were determined from the DNA. The sample contains about 210,000 clones, roughly 86% of which appear only once. The TCR comes from a woman aged 50 to 65 with active or convalescent COVID-19. Source material: peripheral blood. The gene calls are TRBV7-2 and TRBJ1-5; D perhaps matches TRBD1 (6 bases). For the CDR3, the DNA is TGTGCCAGCAGCGGCAGGGGTTGGAGCAATCAGCCCCAGCATTTT. Translating it yields CASSGRGWSNQPQHF.